This passage covers 8 T cell receptor beta chains from one sample sequenced in a study of shared clonotypes between healthy human individuals. TCRdb's table, derived via immunoSEQ multiplex PCR, lists solely in-frame clones and lacks some. The repertoire has 1.6 million or so clones, about 98.5% of them found once; the top ten carry over 0.3%. The sequencing sample was made of naive CD4+ T cells sorted from blood. Documented subset: CD45RA+ positively selected. The receptors originated from a man younger than 40 in good health.

The genes are TRBV30 and TRBJ2-3; either TRBD1 or TRBD2 may supply D (5 bases each). Between the trimmed V and J ends, which lost 0 bases and 1 base, there was a span of 11 bases. The CDR3 sequence is 15 residues long. Germline assignment: CDR1 GTSNPN and CDR2 SVGIG (reference sequence). CDR3 DNA sequence: TGTGCCTGGAGTGTTGGGGGAACCGGCACAGATACGCAGTATTTT. This gives the protein CAWSVGGTGTDTQYF.

CDR3 nucleotide sequence: TGTGCCACCAGCAGAGATCCGGGCCAGGGCACCCAGCATTTT. It specifies CATSRDPGQGTQHF. The gene calls are TRBV15 and TRBJ1-5; a weak D match, TRBD1 (5 bases). The CDR3 contains 14 residues. V lost 0 bases and J lost 11, with 14 bases in between. CDR1 is LNHNV, CDR2 YYDKDF, per germline (reference sequence). The variable domain in full, with the rest retrieved from reference TRBV15 and TRBJ1-5, is DAMVIQNPRYQVTQFGKPVTLSCSQTLNHNVMYWYQQKSSQAPKLLFHYYDKDFNNEADTPDNFQSRRPNTSFCFLDIRSPGLGDTAMYLCATSRDPGQGTQHFGDGTRLSIL.

The chain is built from TRBV18 and TRBJ2-7; D tentatively fits TRBD1 or TRBD2 (5 bases each). Germline assignment: CDR1 KGHSH and CDR2 LQKENI. Trimming took 5 bases from V and 6 from J, leaving 23 bases between them. This CDR3 region has 16 residues. CDR3 bases: TGTGCCAGCTCAGCCCGGACCAGGGAGTACTCTTTCGAGCAGTACTTC. The encoded protein is CASSARTREYSFEQYF.

This chain uses TRBV5-1 with TRBJ2-4, with D possibly TRBD1 on 5 matching bases. CDR3 length: 15 amino acids. The V gene's germline CDR1 is SGHRS and CDR2 YFSETQ. The V end was cut by 0 bases, the J end by 3 bases, with 10 bases between. As DNA, the CDR3 is TGCGCCAGCAGCTTGGCTTTAAGGGGCAAAAACATTCAGTACTTC. Protein: CASSLALRGKNIQYF.

The chain couples TRBV19 to TRBJ2-2; 16 bases fit TRBD2. Germline V lookup: CDR1 LNHDA, CDR2 SQIVND (reference sequence). V lost 1 base to trimming and J lost 6 bases; unmatched junction nucleotides: 8. This CDR3 region has 19 residues. CDR3 sequence (DNA): TGTGCCAGTAGTATAGTGGGACTAGCGGGAGGGGGATCACCCGGGGAGCTGTTTTTT. It is translated as CASSIVGLAGGGSPGELFF.

The chain combines TRBV21-1 with TRBJ2-5; the D call TRBD1 from the table was never checked on the DNA. TRBV21-1 has pseudogene status. The CDR3 length is 15 residues. The CDR3 DNA is TGTGCCAGCGCCGCCTCAAGACAGGGATGGGAGACCCAGTACTTC. Translating gives CASAASRQGWETQYF.

This clone is a singleton in its sample. This chain links TRBV28 with TRBJ2-5; the D is unclear. The V gene's germline CDR1 is MDHEN and CDR2 SYDVKM. CDR3 length equals 15 residues. V lost 1 base and J lost 5, with 14 bases in between. CDR3 in amino acids: CASSLFSTGWETQYF. CDR3 nucleotide sequence: TGTGCCAGCAGTTTATTCTCGACTGGTTGGGAGACCCAGTACTTC.

This chain uses TRBV28 with TRBJ2-7; TRBD2 aligns across 8 bases. With V trimmed by 4 bases and J by 3 bases, 8 bases remained unmatched. The CDR3 loop spans 15 amino acids. Germline V gene data show CDR1 as MDHEN and CDR2 as SYDVKM. DNA of the CDR3: TGTGCCAGCAGTTCAACTAGCGGAGGGAACTACGAGCAGTACTTC. As protein: CASSSTSGGNYEQYF. Full variable domain (outside the CDR3, taken from reference TRBV28 and TRBJ2-7): DVKVTQSSRYLVKRTGEKVFLECVQDMDHENMFWYRQDPGLGLRLIYFSYDVKMKEKGDIPEGYSVSREKKERFSLILESASTNQTSMYLCASSSTSGGNYEQYFGPGTRLTVT.